This T cell receptor (beta chain) derives from a study of T cell responses to AZD1222 COVID-19 vaccine. General observations from the study: Unmutated variant regions are reportedly targeted by nearly half of spike-specific TCRs. There were mostly white British donors and more females than males, and clonal diversity was possibly underestimated. Only after the peak T cell response were repertoires sampled. At 160-218 and 743-854, vaccine-associated CD4 TCRs were dominant, and they spanned spike.

The CDR3 is 17 amino acids. V lost 2 bases, J lost 3 bases, and 12 bases stayed unmatched. Germline V gives CDR1 LGHNA, CDR2 YNFKEQ. Concerning this clone: The antigen remains undetermined.

Produced via immunoSEQ multiplex PCR; TCRdb's table is partial and in-frame only. The sample lists more than 140,000 clones, about 89% occurring once. Sequenced here: peripheral blood, sampled on day 0 of AZD1222 vaccination. The sequence was collected from an adult in good health. V gene TRBV4-2 combines with J gene TRBJ2-5; 7 bases map to TRBD1. CDR3 sequence (DNA): TGTGCCAGCAGCCAATCCTGGGACAGTCCCCAGGAAGAGACCCAGTACTTC. This codes for CASSQSWDSPQEETQYF.